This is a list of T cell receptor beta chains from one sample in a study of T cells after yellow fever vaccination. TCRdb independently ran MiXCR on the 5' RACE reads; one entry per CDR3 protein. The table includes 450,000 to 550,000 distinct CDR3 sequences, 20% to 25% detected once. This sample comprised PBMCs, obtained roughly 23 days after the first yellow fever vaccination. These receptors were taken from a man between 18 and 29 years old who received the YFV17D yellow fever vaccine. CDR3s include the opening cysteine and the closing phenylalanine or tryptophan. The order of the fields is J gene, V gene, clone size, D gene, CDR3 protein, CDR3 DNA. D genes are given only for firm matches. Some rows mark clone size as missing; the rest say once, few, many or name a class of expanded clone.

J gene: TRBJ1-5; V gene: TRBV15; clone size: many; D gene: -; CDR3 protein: CATSMANTGFRPQHF; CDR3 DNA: TGTGCCACCAGTATGGCGAACACAGGGTTTCGGCCCCAGCATTTT
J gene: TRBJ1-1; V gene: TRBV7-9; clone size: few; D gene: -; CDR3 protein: CASSERDNTEAFF; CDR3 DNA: TGTGCCAGCAGCGAACGGGACAACACTGAAGCTTTCTTT
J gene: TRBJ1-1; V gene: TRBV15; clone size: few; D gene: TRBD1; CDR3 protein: CATSRVPDRVAFF; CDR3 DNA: TGTGCCACCAGCAGAGTCCCGGACAGGGTTGCTTTCTTT
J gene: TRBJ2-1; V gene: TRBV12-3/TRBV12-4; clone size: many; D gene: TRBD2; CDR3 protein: CASSRSGTYNEQFF; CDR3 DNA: TGTGCCAGCAGTCGTAGCGGGACCTACAATGAGCAGTTCTTC
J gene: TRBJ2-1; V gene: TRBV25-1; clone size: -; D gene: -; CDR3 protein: CASSGPWGENLYNEQFF; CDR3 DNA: TGTGCCAGCAGTGGACCTTGGGGGGAGAATCTCTACAATGAGCAGTTCTTC
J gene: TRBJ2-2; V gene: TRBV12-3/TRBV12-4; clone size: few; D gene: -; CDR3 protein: CASSLFFSTTFTGELFF; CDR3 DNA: TGTGCCAGCAGTTTATTTTTTTCAACCACGTTCACCGGGGAGCTGTTTTTT
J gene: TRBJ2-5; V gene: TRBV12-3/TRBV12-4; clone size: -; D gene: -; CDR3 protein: CASSLGGGAWETQYF; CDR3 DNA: TGTGCCAGCAGTTTAGGTGGGGGGGCCTGGGAGACCCAGTACTTC
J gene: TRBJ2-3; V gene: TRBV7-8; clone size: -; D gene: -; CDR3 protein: CASSFGRDTQYF; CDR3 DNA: TGTGCCAGCAGCTTTGGACGTGATACGCAGTATTTT
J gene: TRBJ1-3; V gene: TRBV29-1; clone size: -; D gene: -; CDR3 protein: CSVEKRDGNTIYF; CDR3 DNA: TGCAGCGTTGAGAAGAGGGACGGAAACACCATATATTTT
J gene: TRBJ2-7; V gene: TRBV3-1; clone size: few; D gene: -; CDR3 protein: CASSRRASYEQYF; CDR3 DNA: TGTGCCAGCAGTAGGCGGGCCTCCTACGAGCAGTACTTC
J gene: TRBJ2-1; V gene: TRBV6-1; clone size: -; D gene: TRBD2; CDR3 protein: CASSALAGGVPEDNEQFF; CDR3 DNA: TGTGCCAGCAGCGCCCTAGCGGGGGGCGTTCCCGAAGACAATGAGCAGTTCTTC
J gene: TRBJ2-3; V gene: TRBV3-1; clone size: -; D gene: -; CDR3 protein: CASSQVAGAPDTQYF; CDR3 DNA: TGTGCCAGCAGCCAAGTGGCGGGGGCACCCGATACGCAGTATTTT
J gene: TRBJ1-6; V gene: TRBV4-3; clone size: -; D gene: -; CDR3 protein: CASSQGQTNSPLHF; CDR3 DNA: TGCGCCAGCAGCCAAGGACAGACTAATTCACCCCTCCACTTT
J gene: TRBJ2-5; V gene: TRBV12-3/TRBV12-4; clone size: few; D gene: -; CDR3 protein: CASSLVYFPPQYF; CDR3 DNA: TGTGCCAGCAGTTTAGTTTACTTTCCTCCCCAGTACTTC
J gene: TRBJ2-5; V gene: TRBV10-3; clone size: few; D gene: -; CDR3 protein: CAISRDPQGQETQYF; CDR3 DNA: TGTGCCATCAGCCGGGACCCACAAGGCCAAGAGACCCAGTACTTC
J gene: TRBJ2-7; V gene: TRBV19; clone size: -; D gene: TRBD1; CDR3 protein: CASSTLDRGTYEQYF; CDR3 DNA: TGTGCCAGTAGTACCCTAGACAGGGGGACCTACGAGCAGTACTTC
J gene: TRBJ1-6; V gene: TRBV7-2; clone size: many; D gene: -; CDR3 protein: CASSLIPSPLHF; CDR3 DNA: TGTGCCAGCAGCTTAATCCCTTCACCCCTCCACTTT
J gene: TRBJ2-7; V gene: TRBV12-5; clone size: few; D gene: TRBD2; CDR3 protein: CASGLGRGLAGTYGYEQYF; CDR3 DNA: TGTGCTAGTGGTTTGGGGCGGGGACTAGCGGGGACCTACGGGTACGAGCAGTACTTC
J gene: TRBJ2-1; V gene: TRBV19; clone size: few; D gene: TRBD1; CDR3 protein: CASSMGQGSEQFF; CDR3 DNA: TGTGCCAGTAGTATGGGACAGGGCAGTGAGCAGTTCTTC
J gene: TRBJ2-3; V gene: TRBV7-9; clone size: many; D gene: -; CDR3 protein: CASSSLGTDTQYF; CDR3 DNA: TGTGCCAGCAGCTCCCTAGGCACAGATACGCAGTATTTT
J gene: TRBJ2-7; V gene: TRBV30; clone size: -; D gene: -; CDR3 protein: CAWSAISSGGEQYF; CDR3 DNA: TGTGCCTGGAGTGCCATTTCCTCCGGAGGGGAGCAGTACTTC
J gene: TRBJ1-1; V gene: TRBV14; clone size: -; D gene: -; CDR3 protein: CASSQIGGRTWTTEAFF; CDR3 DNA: TGTGCCAGCAGCCAAATAGGGGGTCGCACCTGGACGACTGAAGCTTTCTTT
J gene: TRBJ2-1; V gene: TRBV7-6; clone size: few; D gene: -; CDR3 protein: CASSSSHLGEQFF; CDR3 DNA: TGTGCCAGCAGTTCCTCTCACCTGGGTGAGCAGTTCTTC
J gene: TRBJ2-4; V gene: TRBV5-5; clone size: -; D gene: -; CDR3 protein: CASSYSGGDKNIQYF; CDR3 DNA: TGTGCCAGCAGCTACTCAGGGGGGGACAAAAACATTCAGTACTTC
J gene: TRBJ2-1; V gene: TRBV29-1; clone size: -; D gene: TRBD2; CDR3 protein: CSVGGLAGAQTYNEQFF; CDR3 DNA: TGCAGCGTCGGGGGACTAGCGGGGGCCCAGACCTACAATGAGCAGTTCTTC
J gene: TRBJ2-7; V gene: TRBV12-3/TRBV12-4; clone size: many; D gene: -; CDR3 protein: CASSPGTTTYEQYF; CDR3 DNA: TGTGCCAGCAGTCCCGGGACAACCACCTACGAGCAGTACTTC
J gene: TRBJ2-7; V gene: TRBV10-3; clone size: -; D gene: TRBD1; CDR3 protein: CAISVGTGEFGEQYF; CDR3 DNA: TGTGCCATCAGTGTCGGGACAGGGGAGTTTGGCGAGCAGTACTTC
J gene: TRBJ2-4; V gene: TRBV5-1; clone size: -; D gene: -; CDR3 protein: CASSLDGAYNIQYF; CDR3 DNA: TGCGCCAGCAGCTTGGATGGGGCCTATAACATTCAGTACTTC
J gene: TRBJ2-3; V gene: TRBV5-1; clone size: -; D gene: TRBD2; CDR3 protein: CASRGTSGTTDTQYF; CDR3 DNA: TGCGCCAGCCGCGGGACTAGCGGTACAACAGATACGCAGTATTTT
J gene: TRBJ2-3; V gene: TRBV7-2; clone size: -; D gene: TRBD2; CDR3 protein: CASSVLAGGRYVDTQYF; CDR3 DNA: TGTGCCAGCAGCGTCCTGGCGGGGGGGCGCTACGTGGATACGCAGTATTTT
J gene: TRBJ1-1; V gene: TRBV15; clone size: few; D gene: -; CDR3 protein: CATSRDRGTEAFF; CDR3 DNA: TGTGCCACCAGCAGAGATCGGGGCACTGAAGCTTTCTTT
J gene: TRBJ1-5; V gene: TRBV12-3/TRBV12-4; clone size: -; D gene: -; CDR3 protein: CASSPGTRGNQPQHF; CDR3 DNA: TGTGCCAGCAGCCCTGGGACAAGGGGGAATCAGCCCCAGCATTTT
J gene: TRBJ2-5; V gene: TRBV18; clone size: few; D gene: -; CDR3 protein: CASSPVQGRQETQYF; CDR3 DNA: TGTGCCAGCTCACCTGTGCAGGGGAGACAAGAGACCCAGTACTTC
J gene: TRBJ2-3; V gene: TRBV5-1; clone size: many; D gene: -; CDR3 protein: CASSLVSHTDTQYF; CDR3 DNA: TGCGCCAGCAGCTTAGTCAGCCACACAGATACGCAGTATTTT
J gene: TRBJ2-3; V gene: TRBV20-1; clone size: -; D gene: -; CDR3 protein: CSAEAGRYTDTQYF; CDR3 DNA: TGCAGTGCCGAGGCGGGGAGATACACAGATACGCAGTATTTT
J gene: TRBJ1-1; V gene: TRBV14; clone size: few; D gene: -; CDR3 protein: CASSPGWAEAFF; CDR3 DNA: TGTGCCAGCAGCCCAGGTTGGGCTGAAGCTTTCTTT
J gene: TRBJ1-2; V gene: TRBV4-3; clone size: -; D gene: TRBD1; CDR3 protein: CASSPLQGQGGNYGYTF; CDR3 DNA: TGCGCCAGCAGCCCCCTTCAGGGACAGGGGGGTAACTATGGCTACACCTTC
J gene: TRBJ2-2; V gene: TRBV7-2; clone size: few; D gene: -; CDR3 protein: CASNTQLNTGELFF; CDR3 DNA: TGTGCCAGCAACACACAGCTGAACACCGGGGAGCTGTTTTTT